The TCR beta chain described here comes from a study of Graves' ophthalmopathy and Graves' hyperthyroidism. Study-level findings and limits: Ophthalmopathy progression predictions by the model showed around 72% specificity and about 70% sensitivity.

Each hyperthyroidism patient was newly diagnosed, with under 2 months' duration, and aged 18 to 65. As diagnostic evidence, clinical symptoms, serum thyroxine, TRAb, thyroid ultrasound and orbital computed tomography were relied upon. This clonotype appeared many times. Its antigen is undetermined. RNA transcripts were the template, and TCR beta CDR3 regions were amplified from them. HTBI-primed first-round RT-PCR preceded second-round multiplex PCR. TCRdb re-derived calls from the multiplex PCR reads in MiXCR, one entry per CDR3 protein. The table includes about 390,000 distinct CDR3 sequences, roughly 15% detected once. The CDR3 totals 12 residues. Germline V lookup: CDR1 MDHEN, CDR2 SYDVKM. The V end lost 1 base, the J end lost 10 bases, and 10 bases lay between the germline ends.

The TCR originated in a woman in her late teens or twenties with stable Graves' hyperthyroidism. The sample was peripheral blood. The chain uses TRBV28 and TRBJ1-2; D is unclear. The CDR3 DNA sequence: TGTGCCAGCAGTTTATCATGGGCCTCCTACACCTTC. It yields the protein CASSLSWASYTF.